The rows below give T cell receptor beta chains drawn from one sample of a study of OX40 agonist ivuxolimab in advanced cancers. Profiling relied on immunoSEQ multiplex PCR, and the TCRdb table lists in-frame clones only, not all of them. This table holds roughly 67,000 clones, 80% to 85% found once. This sample comprised CD4+ or CD8+ T cells sorted from blood, obtained in a trial of the OX40 agonist ivuxolimab. These receptors originate from an adult with an advanced solid tumor such as melanoma, head and neck, liver or kidney cancer. Each CDR3 is given with its conserved first and last residue. Fields, in order: CDR3 DNA, CDR3 protein, D gene, clone size, V gene, J gene. D genes are given only for firm matches. Expanded clones get a size class; other rows say once, few or many, or leave the size out.

TGCGCCAGCAGTTCCAGGGAAATGGTAGAAGAGGAGCAGTTCTTC,CASSSREMVEEEQFF,-,-,TRBV10-1,TRBJ2-1
TGTGCCTGGGAGAGGGACAGATCCGGGGAGCAGTTCTTC,CAWERDRSGEQFF,TRBD1,-,TRBV30,TRBJ2-1
TGCGCCAGCAGCTTGGTAGGGGGGACAGGCGGCGATGAAAAACTGTTTTTT,CASSLVGGTGGDEKLFF,TRBD1,-,TRBV5-1,TRBJ1-4
TGTGCCAGCAGTTTAAATAGTTCACCCCTCCACTTT,CASSLNSSPLHF,-,-,TRBV27,TRBJ1-6
TGCGCCAGCAGACGGGACAGTAATGAAAAACTGTTTTTT,CASRRDSNEKLFF,TRBD1,-,TRBV5-1,TRBJ1-4
TGCAGTGCTCAGAGTAGGACCCTTCAGAACTTC,CSAQSRTLQNF,-,-,TRBV20-1,TRBJ2-7
TGCGCCAGCAGCCGGCTAGCGGGGGGGCCTAATGAGCAGTTCTTC,CASSRLAGGPNEQFF,TRBD2,-,TRBV5-1,TRBJ2-1
TGCGCCAGCAGCCTTCGTTCTGGGCCTCGGAACACTGAAGCTTTCTTT,CASSLRSGPRNTEAFF,-,-,TRBV5-1,TRBJ1-1
TGTGCCAGCAGTTTAGGGGTTCGGGGACCTGCGGACTATAGCAATCAGCCCCAGCATTTT,CASSLGVRGPADYSNQPQHF,-,few,TRBV28,TRBJ1-5
TGTGCCAGCAGCTTAGTACTGGGCCTAGCAAGCTACGAGCAGTACTTC,CASSLVLGLASYEQYF,-,-,TRBV7-2,TRBJ2-7
TGTGCCAGTAGTAACAGAAATTACGAGCAGTACTTC,CASSNRNYEQYF,-,-,TRBV19,TRBJ2-7
TGTGCCAGCAGCTTGGTGGCAGGGGGAGGAAATCAGCCCCAGCATTTT,CASSLVAGGGNQPQHF,TRBD1,-,TRBV5-6,TRBJ1-5
TGTGCCAGCAAAGGGGTGGGCTGGTGGGAGACCCAGTACTTC,CASKGVGWWETQYF,-,-,TRBV27,TRBJ2-5
TGCGCCAGCAGCTTGGTTCCGTCAAACTATGGCTACACCTTC,CASSLVPSNYGYTF,-,-,TRBV5-1,TRBJ1-2
TGCGCCAGCAGCGGCGGGAGCTCCTATGGCTACACCTTC,CASSGGSSYGYTF,-,-,TRBV5-1,TRBJ1-2
TGCGCCAGCAGCTCCCCAGGGGCGGGAAACTACAATGAGCAGTTCTTC,CASSSPGAGNYNEQFF,-,-,TRBV5-1,TRBJ2-1
TGTGCCAGTAGTTCCCGGGGGACAGTAAATGAAAAACTGTTTTTT,CASSSRGTVNEKLFF,TRBD1,-,TRBV19,TRBJ1-4
TGTGCCAGCAGTTTATCTGGTTTCGGGAGAGCCTCTAACTATGGCTACACCTTC,CASSLSGFGRASNYGYTF,-,-,TRBV28,TRBJ1-2
TGCGCCAGCAGCTTGTTAAAGGGGGGCACTGAAGCTTTCTTT,CASSLLKGGTEAFF,-,-,TRBV5-1,TRBJ1-1
TGTGCCAGCAGTTACGTCGGGTCTGGAAACACCATATATTTT,CASSYVGSGNTIYF,-,-,TRBV6-5,TRBJ1-3
TGTGCCAGCAGTTTACGAGGGGGAGTCGAGACCCAGTACTTC,CASSLRGGVETQYF,-,-,TRBV28,TRBJ2-5
TGCAGCGTTGAAGGTACTAGCGGGAGCGGGAATGAGCAGTTCTTC,CSVEGTSGSGNEQFF,TRBD2,-,TRBV29-1,TRBJ2-1
TGTGCCAGCAGCTTCACCGGGACAGGTCCCTACGAGCAGTACTTC,CASSFTGTGPYEQYF,TRBD1,-,TRBV7-9,TRBJ2-7
TGTGCCATCAGTGGGGGGAACACGAACCCCTACAATGAGCAGTTCTTC,CAISGGNTNPYNEQFF,-,-,TRBV10-3,TRBJ2-1
TGTGCCAGCAGCTCGGGACAGGGACGCAATGAGCAGTTCTTC,CASSSGQGRNEQFF,TRBD1,-,TRBV11-2,TRBJ2-1
TGTGCCAGCAGACAGGGGAGAAGCACAGATACGCAGTATTTT,CASRQGRSTDTQYF,TRBD1,few,TRBV5-4,TRBJ2-3
TGTGCCAGCAGCTCCCGTGGGGACAAGGGCACAGATACGCAGTATTTT,CASSSRGDKGTDTQYF,-,-,TRBV7-3,TRBJ2-3
TGCGCCAGCAGCTTGCCAGCGGGGGGCGAAGAGACCCAGTACTTC,CASSLPAGGEETQYF,TRBD2,-,TRBV5-1,TRBJ2-5
TGCGCCAGCAGCCGGGGACTAGCGGGGGGACGGATTCAAGAGACCCAGTACTTC,CASSRGLAGGRIQETQYF,TRBD2,-,TRBV5-1,TRBJ2-5
TGTGCCAGCGGTGCAAGATACAGCTCCTACAATGAGCAGTTCTTC,CASGARYSSYNEQFF,-,once,TRBV6-1,TRBJ2-1
TGTGCCAGTAGCCCCCAACAGGGGGAGGATACGCAGTATTTT,CASSPQQGEDTQYF,TRBD1,-,TRBV19,TRBJ2-3
TGCAGCATACGATTACAGGGATCTAACACTGAAGCTTTCTTT,CSIRLQGSNTEAFF,-,-,TRBV29-1,TRBJ1-1
TGTGCCAGCACCCCGGATCTGTGGGACACTGAAGCTTTCTTT,CASTPDLWDTEAFF,-,once,TRBV11-1,TRBJ1-1
TGCGCCAGCAGCCAGAGTGAAACGTACAATGAGCAGTTCTTC,CASSQSETYNEQFF,-,-,TRBV4-1,TRBJ2-1
TGTGCCAGCAGTGAGGAGGACAGAAACTACGAGCAGTACTTC,CASSEEDRNYEQYF,-,-,TRBV2,TRBJ2-7
TGTGCCAGCAGTCCACACGCCGGGACAGGAGACCTCTACAATGAGCAGTTCTTC,CASSPHAGTGDLYNEQFF,TRBD1,-,TRBV28,TRBJ2-1
TGCGCCAGCAGCTTGGCTGCTCGGAGCGAGCAGTACTTC,CASSLAARSEQYF,-,-,TRBV5-1,TRBJ2-7
TGCGCCAGCAGTGAAGCTGGCAGGGGAGGCACTGAAGCTTTCTTT,CASSEAGRGGTEAFF,-,-,TRBV10-2,TRBJ1-1
TGTGCCAGCAGCTTGGGGGGCAGGGGGACCTACGAGCAGTACTTC,CASSLGGRGTYEQYF,TRBD1,-,TRBV5-4,TRBJ2-7
TGTGCCAGCTCACCACCGAGAGGGACAGCAACGTCGAGCTCTGGAAACACCATATATTTT,CASSPPRGTATSSSGNTIYF,TRBD1,-,TRBV18,TRBJ1-3
TGTGCCAGCAGCTCGGAGGCATATGGCTACACCTTC,CASSSEAYGYTF,-,-,TRBV7-9,TRBJ1-2
TGTGCCAGCAGTGAAGATGTAGCGCGGGCCACAGATACGCAGTATTTT,CASSEDVARATDTQYF,-,-,TRBV2,TRBJ2-3
TGTGCCACCCCGGGACCCATCTACGAGCAGTACTTC,CATPGPIYEQYF,-,-,TRBV27,TRBJ2-7
TGCGCCAGCAGCCAAGCCAACTCTGGAAACACCATATATTTT,CASSQANSGNTIYF,-,-,TRBV4-1,TRBJ1-3
TGTGCCGTCCTCTCCGGGACGTCCTACAATGAGCAGTTCTTC,CAVLSGTSYNEQFF,-,few,TRBV10-3,TRBJ2-1
TGTGCCAGCAGTCCATTCAGGGGGGGAGCCTACGAGCAGTACTTC,CASSPFRGGAYEQYF,-,-,TRBV2,TRBJ2-7
TGTGCCAGCAGTTACCCACCTCCTTATGGCTACACCTTC,CASSYPPPYGYTF,-,-,TRBV6-6,TRBJ1-2
TGCGCCAGCAGCTTGGAAAAAAACTATGGCTACACCTTC,CASSLEKNYGYTF,-,-,TRBV5-1,TRBJ1-2
TGTGCCAGCAGCCCTCCTAAGACAGGGATCCGCGAGCAGTACTTC,CASSPPKTGIREQYF,TRBD1,few,TRBV2,TRBJ2-7
TGTGCCAGCAGTTTATCGAGGCCGGCTAGGGGGCGCGTTGGCCGAGACGCCCAGTACTTC,CASSLSRPARGRVGRDAQYF,TRBD1,-,TRBV27,TRBJ2-5
TGTGCCAGCAGTTTCTGGTACGAGCAGTACTTC,CASSFWYEQYF,-,-,TRBV28,TRBJ2-7
TGTGCCAGCAGCTGGCAAGCGGGAGGGGGGGAGACCCAGTACTTC,CASSWQAGGGETQYF,TRBD2,-,TRBV7-2,TRBJ2-5
TGCGCCAGCAGCCCAGGACTAGCGGGGGGGCCAAGGGGTGCAGAGACCCAGTACTTC,CASSPGLAGGPRGAETQYF,TRBD2,-,TRBV5-1,TRBJ2-5
TGTGCCAGCAGCCCCCTCTCCGGGGGCCGAGAGACCCAGTACTTC,CASSPLSGGRETQYF,-,few,TRBV5-8,TRBJ2-5
TGTGCCAGCAGTTTTAACGGGGACAGTAGCAATCAGCCCCAGCATTTT,CASSFNGDSSNQPQHF,TRBD1,-,TRBV27,TRBJ1-5
TGTGCCAGCAGTCACGGGTCCCTTTCGGCCGGGGAGCTGTTTTTT,CASSHGSLSAGELFF,-,-,TRBV27,TRBJ2-2
TGCGCCAGCACCCCTGGGGGCGAGAGCACAGATACGCAGTATTTT,CASTPGGESTDTQYF,-,-,TRBV10-2,TRBJ2-3